Following are 6 T cell receptor beta chains from one sample sequenced in a study of T cells in Graves' hyperthyroidism and ophthalmopathy. Authors of the study amplified TCR beta CDR3 regions from RNA transcripts. The TCR CDR3 first-round RT-PCR relied on the HTBI primer set. TCRdb passed the multiplex PCR reads through MiXCR, listing each CDR3 protein once. The sample lists 300,000 to 400,000 distinct CDR3 sequences; roughly 15% were seen once. Sequenced sample: blood. The receptors shown here come from a woman in her twenties or thirties with Graves' ophthalmopathy.

Ten or more counts support this clonotype. The chain couples TRBV7-8 to TRBJ2-7; tentative D call: TRBD2 (6 bases). Germline CDR1 and CDR2: SGHVS and FQNEAQ. Trimming took off 5 bases at V and 5 bases at J, with 16 bases between the two ends. CDR3 size: 14 residues. The CDR3 region has the DNA TGTGCCAGCAGCCGAGGACTACCTAACCACGAGCAGTACTTC. Its protein product is CASSRGLPNHEQYF.

This clonotype was found many times. V gene TRBV12-3 or TRBV12-4 combines with J gene TRBJ2-2, with TRBD1 matching over 7 bases. The CDR3 sequence is 14 residues long. The J segment lost 5 bases and the V segment lost 4 bases, leaving 4 bases of the junction unmatched. The CDR3 is CASSSTGVTGELFF. The CDR3 nucleotides are TGTGCCAGCAGTTCCACAGGGGTGACCGGGGAGCTGTTTTTT.

There are a few counts of this clonotype. This rearrangement joins TRBV28 to TRBJ1-5, with D possibly TRBD1 on 5 matching bases. The germline V gene has CDR1 MDHEN and CDR2 SYDVKM. This CDR3 is built from 17 residues. V gave up 6 bases and J gave up 0 bases, with 18 bases separating them. Here the CDR3 reads CASSPMDLGGSNQPQHF. The CDR3 DNA is TGTGCCAGCAGCCCCATGGACCTGGGGGGTAGCAATCAGCCCCAGCATTTT.

This clonotype was seen at least ten times. The chain recombines TRBV5-1 with TRBJ2-3, with D possibly being TRBD1 (5 bases). CDR1 SGHRS and CDR2 YFSETQ come from the germline V gene. This CDR3 has 13 amino acids. The V end lost 1 base, the J end lost 5 bases, and 8 bases lay between the germline ends. CDR3 residues: CASSLLGVDTQYF. The DNA for the CDR3 is TGCGCCAGCAGCTTGTTAGGGGTAGATACGCAGTATTTT.

The V and J genes are TRBV28 and TRBJ1-2; 9 nucleotides agree with TRBD1. V lost 6 bases, J lost 4 bases, and 9 bases stayed unmatched. CDR1 and CDR2 from the germline V gene are MDHEN and SYDVKM. The CDR3 runs 15 residues. As DNA, the CDR3 is TGTGCCAGCAGAACCCCGGGACAGGGCACCTATGGCTACACCTTC. Residues: CASRTPGQGTYGYTF.

In this sample, this clonotype turned up many times. CDR3 DNA: TGTGCCAGCAGTTCTGAGGACGATAGCAATCAGCCCCAGCATTTT. It is translated as CASSSEDDSNQPQHF. The rearrangement uses TRBV12-3 or TRBV12-4 and TRBJ1-5; unclear D gene. Trimming left V 4 bases short and J 0 bases short, with 10 bases between. The CDR3 totals 15 residues.